The rows below give T cell receptor beta chains drawn from one sample of a study of blood T cell repertoires in COVID-19. Only in-frame clones appear in the TCRdb table, and some are missing; sequencing was by immunoSEQ multiplex PCR. The sample holds around 95,000 clones, more than 75% seen once. The sequenced material came from peripheral blood. These receptors all stem from a man aged 25 to 40 in a cohort sampled during active COVID-19. CDR3s include the opening cysteine and the closing phenylalanine or tryptophan. Each record gives: V gene, J gene, clone size, D gene, CDR3 DNA, CDR3 protein. A D gene is named only where the DNA matches it firmly. Size values are once, few and many counts, or a class for expanded clones, and some rows have none.

TRBV7-2,TRBJ2-1,NA,TRBD2,TGTGCCAGCAGCTCACGACTAGCTCGGGGCTCCTACAATGAGCAGTTCTTC,CASSSRLARGSYNEQFF
TRBV2,TRBJ2-7,many,TRBD1,TGTGCCAGCAGCGGCGGACAGGGTCTATTTCAGTACTTC,CASSGGQGLFQYF
TRBV27,TRBJ1-1,NA,NA,TGTGCCAGCACGGGAGTGATGAACACTGAAGCTTTCTTT,CASTGVMNTEAFF
TRBV5-6,TRBJ2-7,NA,TRBD1,TGTGCCAGCAGCTTAAGGACAGGGACCATGGAGCAGTACTTC,CASSLRTGTMEQYF
TRBV6-5,TRBJ2-7,NA,NA,TGTGCCAGCAGTCCGGAGACGGGTTACGAGCAGTACTTC,CASSPETGYEQYF
TRBV15,TRBJ2-3,NA,NA,TGTGCCACCAGCAGACCTCACGGGGGTCGTAGCACAGATACGCAGTATTTT,CATSRPHGGRSTDTQYF
TRBV7-8,TRBJ1-5,NA,NA,TGTGCCAGCAGCCACGTGGGGGGTAGCAATCAGCCCCAGCATTTT,CASSHVGGSNQPQHF
TRBV7-9,TRBJ2-5,NA,TRBD1,TGTGCCAGCAGCTTCCGGGACAGGGGTCAAGAGACCCAGTACTTC,CASSFRDRGQETQYF
TRBV28,TRBJ2-3,once,TRBD2,TGTGCCAGCAAGCGAGCGGGGGGGCAGGCAGATACGCAGTATTTT,CASKRAGGQADTQYF
TRBV29-1,TRBJ2-1,once,NA,TGCAGCGTCCTACAGGGACCCTACAATGAGCAGTTCTTC,CSVLQGPYNEQFF
TRBV30,TRBJ1-1,once,NA,TGTGCCTGGAGTGCGGACACGAACACTGAAGCTTTCTTT,CAWSADTNTEAFF
TRBV18,TRBJ1-2,NA,NA,TGTGCCAGCTCTCCCGGTAGTGCACATGGCTACACCTTC,CASSPGSAHGYTF
TRBV5-1,TRBJ2-3,NA,TRBD2,TGCGCCAGCAGCTCAGGAGTTACTAGCGGTAGCACAGATACGCAGTATTTT,CASSSGVTSGSTDTQYF
TRBV3-1/TRBV3-2,TRBJ2-2,NA,TRBD2,TGTGCCAGCAGCCCTACTAGCGGGGTCCTCCCCGGGGAGCTGTTTTTT,CASSPTSGVLPGELFF
TRBV4-1,TRBJ2-7,NA,NA,TGCGCCAGCAGCCAAGATCGAGGGGGGGGCCGCGAGCAGTACTTC,CASSQDRGGGREQYF
TRBV30,TRBJ1-2,NA,NA,TGTGCCTGGAGTGTCGGGGGGGCCTATGGCTACACCTTC,CAWSVGGAYGYTF
TRBV2,TRBJ1-2,NA,TRBD1,TGTGCCAGCGGCGATTGGGGGACAGCTAACTATGGCTACACCTTC,CASGDWGTANYGYTF
TRBV19,TRBJ1-5,NA,NA,TGTGCCAGTACAACGGGAACTTATAGCAATCAGCCCCAGCATTTT,CASTTGTYSNQPQHF
TRBV30,TRBJ1-2,NA,NA,TGTGCCTGGAGTGATATTAGCTACACCTTC,CAWSDISYTF
TRBV7-2,TRBJ1-2,NA,TRBD1,TGTGCCAGCAGCCCTGGACAGGTTAGGGACTATGGCTACACCTTC,CASSPGQVRDYGYTF
TRBV15,TRBJ1-3,NA,TRBD1,TGTGCCACCAGCAGAGATCAGGGGGCGGGAAACACCATATATTTT,CATSRDQGAGNTIYF
TRBV7-2,TRBJ2-7,NA,TRBD1,TGTGCCAGCAGCATCCGACAGGGGAGCTCCTACGAGCAGTACTTC,CASSIRQGSSYEQYF
TRBV30,TRBJ2-5,NA,TRBD1,TGTGCCTGGAATCAGGGGGTCCGAGAGACCCAGTACTTC,CAWNQGVRETQYF
TRBV5-1,TRBJ2-3,few,TRBD1,TGCGCCACCCGGACCGGGACAGTGAGCACAGATACGCAGTATTTT,CATRTGTVSTDTQYF
TRBV7-2,TRBJ2-5,NA,TRBD1,TGTGCCAGCAGCCATCGGACAGGGGTTGGGGAGACCCAGTACTTC,CASSHRTGVGETQYF
TRBV5-6,TRBJ2-7,NA,NA,TGTGCCAGCAGCCGAACAAACTACGAGCAGTACTTC,CASSRTNYEQYF
TRBV9,TRBJ2-5,NA,NA,TGTGCCAGCAGCCTCACCGAGGGGGGGCGGACTCAAGAGACCCAGTACTTC,CASSLTEGGRTQETQYF
TRBV30,TRBJ1-5,NA,NA,TGTGCCTGGAGTGGCAGGTTCGAATCGCCCCAGCATTTT,CAWSGRFESPQHF
TRBV5-5,TRBJ2-7,NA,TRBD1,TGTGCCAGCAGCTCGACGCAGGGGGCCTCCTACGAGCAGTACTTC,CASSSTQGASYEQYF
TRBV19,TRBJ2-3,NA,TRBD2,TGTGCCAGTAGTACCCCCATACTAGCGGGGGGGTATTTAGACACAGATACGCAGTATTTT,CASSTPILAGGYLDTDTQYF
TRBV18,TRBJ1-3,medium-sized,NA,TGTGCCAGCTCCCCGTCCTTCGGAAACACCATATATTTT,CASSPSFGNTIYF
TRBV14,TRBJ2-3,NA,NA,TGTGCCAGCAGCCATAACACAGATACGCAGTATTTT,CASSHNTDTQYF
TRBV29-1,TRBJ2-5,NA,NA,TGCAGCGTTGATAGTTCCCTTCTCGGTGAGACCCAGTACTTC,CSVDSSLLGETQYF
TRBV2,TRBJ2-7,NA,TRBD1,TGTGCCAGCAGCGTCGAGACAGGGTTTGTCGAGCAGTACTTC,CASSVETGFVEQYF
TRBV6-1,TRBJ1-2,NA,NA,TGTGCCAGCAGTGAAGGCAGGCGCTATGGCTACACCTTC,CASSEGRRYGYTF
TRBV6-1,TRBJ2-7,few,TRBD1,TGTGCCAGCAGTGATTGGCGACGGTTGGGACAGGGCCACGAGCAGTACTTC,CASSDWRRLGQGHEQYF
TRBV6-6,TRBJ1-2,NA,NA,TGTGCCAGCAGTACCGAGACAGCTAACTATGGCTACACCTTC,CASSTETANYGYTF
TRBV3-1/TRBV3-2,TRBJ2-7,NA,TRBD2,TGTGCCAGCAGCCAAGCTAGCGGGGATTTCTACGAGCAGTACTTC,CASSQASGDFYEQYF
TRBV7-9,TRBJ2-2,once,TRBD2,TGTGCCAGCAGCTTAACTAGCGGGGGAACCGGGGAGCTGTTTTTT,CASSLTSGGTGELFF
TRBV5-6,TRBJ1-6,once,TRBD1,TGTGCCAGCAGCTTCCTATCCGGGACAGGGAATTCACCCCTCCACTTT,CASSFLSGTGNSPLHF
TRBV11-3,TRBJ2-2,NA,NA,TGTGCCAGCAGCTCTAGCCCCGGGGAGCTGTTTTTT,CASSSSPGELFF
TRBV7-9,TRBJ2-1,NA,NA,TGTGCCAGCAGCGCCGACAGGGACTTTAACAATGAGCAGTTCTTC,CASSADRDFNNEQFF
TRBV7-3,TRBJ1-6,NA,TRBD1,TGTGCCAGCAGCTTATATGGCAGGGGGAATTCACCCCTCCACTTT,CASSLYGRGNSPLHF
TRBV3-1/TRBV3-2,TRBJ1-1,NA,NA,TGTGCCAGCAGCCCCCCAGGAAGAGAAGCTTTCTTT,CASSPPGREAFF
TRBV9,TRBJ2-3,NA,TRBD2,TGTGCCAGCAGCGCCAGACTAGCGGGGTCCACAGATACGCAGTATTTT,CASSARLAGSTDTQYF
TRBV9,TRBJ2-3,NA,TRBD2,TGTGCCAGCAGGGACCTCACCACCGGGACTAGCTCCCCAGATACGCAGTATTTT,CASRDLTTGTSSPDTQYF
TRBV6-1,TRBJ1-4,NA,NA,TGTGCCAGCAGTGATAATGCAGGGGCGATTGAAAAACTGTTTTTT,CASSDNAGAIEKLFF
TRBV7-8,TRBJ2-7,NA,TRBD1,TGTGCCAGCAGCTTAGCGCAGGGACAGCCCCGCTCCTACGAGCAGTACTTC,CASSLAQGQPRSYEQYF